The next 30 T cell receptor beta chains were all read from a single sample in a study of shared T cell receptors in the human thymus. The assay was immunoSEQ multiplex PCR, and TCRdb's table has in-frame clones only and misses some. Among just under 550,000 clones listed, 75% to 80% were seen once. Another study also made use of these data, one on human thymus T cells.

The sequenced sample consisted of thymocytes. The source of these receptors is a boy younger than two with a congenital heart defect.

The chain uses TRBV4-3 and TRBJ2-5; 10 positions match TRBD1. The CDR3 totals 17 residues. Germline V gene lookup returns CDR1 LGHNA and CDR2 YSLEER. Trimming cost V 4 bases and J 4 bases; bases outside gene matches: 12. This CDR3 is CASSPVLTGGAGETQYF. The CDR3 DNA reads TGCGCCAGCAGCCCCGTCCTGACAGGGGGCGCGGGAGAGACCCAGTACTTC.

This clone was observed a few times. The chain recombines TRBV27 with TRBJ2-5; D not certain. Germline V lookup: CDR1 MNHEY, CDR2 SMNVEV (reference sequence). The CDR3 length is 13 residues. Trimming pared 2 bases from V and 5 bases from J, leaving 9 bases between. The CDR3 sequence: CASSLGQRETQYF. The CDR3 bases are TGTGCCAGCAGTTTAGGGCAAAGGGAGACCCAGTACTTC.

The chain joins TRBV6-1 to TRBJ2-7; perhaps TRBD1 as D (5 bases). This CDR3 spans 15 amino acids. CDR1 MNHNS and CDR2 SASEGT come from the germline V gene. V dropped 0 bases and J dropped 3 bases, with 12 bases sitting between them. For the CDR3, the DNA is TGTGCCAGCAGTGAAGCATGGCAGGGTGGCTACGAGCAGTACTTC. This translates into CASSEAWQGGYEQYF.

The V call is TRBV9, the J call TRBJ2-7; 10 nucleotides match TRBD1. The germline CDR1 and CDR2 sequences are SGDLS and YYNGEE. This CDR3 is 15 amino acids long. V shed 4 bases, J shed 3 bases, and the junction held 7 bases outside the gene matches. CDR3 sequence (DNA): TGTGCCAGCAGCCCGACCGGGACAGGGGTCTACGAGCAGTACTTC. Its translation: CASSPTGTGVYEQYF.

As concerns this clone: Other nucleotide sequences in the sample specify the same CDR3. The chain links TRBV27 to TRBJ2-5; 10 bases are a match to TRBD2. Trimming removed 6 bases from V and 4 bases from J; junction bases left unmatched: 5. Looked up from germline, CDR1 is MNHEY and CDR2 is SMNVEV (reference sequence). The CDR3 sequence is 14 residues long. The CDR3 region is CASSLAGVGETQYF. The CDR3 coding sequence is TGTGCCAGCAGCCTAGCGGGAGTGGGAGAGACCCAGTACTTC.

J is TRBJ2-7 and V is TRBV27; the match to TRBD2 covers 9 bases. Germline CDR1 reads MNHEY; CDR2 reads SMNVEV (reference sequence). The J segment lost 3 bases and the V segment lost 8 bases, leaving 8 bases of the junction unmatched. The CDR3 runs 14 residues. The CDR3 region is CASGTGTSSYEQYF. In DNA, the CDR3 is TGTGCCAGCGGCACCGGGACTAGCAGCTACGAGCAGTACTTC.

CDR3 nucleotides: TGTGCCAGCAGCCGAATATCGCCCAAACAGGGGTTTGGCGAGCAGTACTTC. This gives the protein CASSRISPKQGFGEQYF. The chain has TRBV28 and TRBJ2-5, with 7 bases identical to TRBD1. The end of the DNA aligns better with TRBJ2-7, so the J call may be wrong. Germline CDR1 MDHEN, CDR2 SYDVKM. This CDR3 region has 17 residues.

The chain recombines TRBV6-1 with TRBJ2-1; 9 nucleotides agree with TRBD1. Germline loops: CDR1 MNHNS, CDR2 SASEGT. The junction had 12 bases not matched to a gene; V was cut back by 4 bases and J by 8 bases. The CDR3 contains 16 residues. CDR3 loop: CASSVGGQGPWDEQFF. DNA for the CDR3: TGTGCCAGCAGTGTGGGGGGACAGGGTCCGTGGGATGAGCAGTTCTTC.

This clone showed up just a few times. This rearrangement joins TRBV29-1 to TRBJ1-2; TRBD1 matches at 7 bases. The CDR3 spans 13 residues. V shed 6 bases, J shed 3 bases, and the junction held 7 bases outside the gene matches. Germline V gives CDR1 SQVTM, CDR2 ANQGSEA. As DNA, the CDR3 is TGCAGCGTGCGACAGGGTATCGACTATGGCTACACCTTC. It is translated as CSVRQGIDYGYTF. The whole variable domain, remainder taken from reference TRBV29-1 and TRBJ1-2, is SAVISQKPSRDICQRGTSLTIQCQVDSQVTMMFWYRQQPGQSLTLIATANQGSEATYESGFVIDKFPISRPNLTFSTLTVSNMSPEDSSIYLCSVRQGIDYGYTFGSGTRLTVV.

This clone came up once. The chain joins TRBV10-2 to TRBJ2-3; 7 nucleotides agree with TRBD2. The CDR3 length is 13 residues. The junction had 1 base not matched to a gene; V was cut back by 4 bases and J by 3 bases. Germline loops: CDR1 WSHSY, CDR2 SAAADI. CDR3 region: CASSGTRTDTQYF. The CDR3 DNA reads TGCGCCAGCAGTGGGACTAGGACAGATACGCAGTATTTT.

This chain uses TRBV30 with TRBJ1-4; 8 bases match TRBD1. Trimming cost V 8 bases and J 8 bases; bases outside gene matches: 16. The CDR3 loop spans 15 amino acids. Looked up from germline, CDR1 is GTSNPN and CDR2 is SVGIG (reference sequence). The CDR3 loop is CAGHSGSTGDEKLFF. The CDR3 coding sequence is TGTGCCGGGCATAGTGGGTCGACAGGGGACGAAAAACTGTTTTTT.

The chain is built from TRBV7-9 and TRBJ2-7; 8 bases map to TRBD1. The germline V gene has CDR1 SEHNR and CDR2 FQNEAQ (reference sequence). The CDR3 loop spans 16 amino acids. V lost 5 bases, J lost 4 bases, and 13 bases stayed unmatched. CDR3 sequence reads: CASSGNGQGRSYEQYF. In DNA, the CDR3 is TGTGCCAGCAGCGGGAACGGACAGGGAAGATCATACGAGCAGTACTTC.

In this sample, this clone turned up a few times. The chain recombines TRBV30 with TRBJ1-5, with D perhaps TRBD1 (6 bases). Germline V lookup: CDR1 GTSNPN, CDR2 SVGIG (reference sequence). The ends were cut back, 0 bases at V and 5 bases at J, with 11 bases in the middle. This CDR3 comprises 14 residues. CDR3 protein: CAWSVGGWDQPQHF. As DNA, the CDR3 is TGTGCCTGGAGTGTAGGGGGATGGGATCAGCCCCAGCATTTT.

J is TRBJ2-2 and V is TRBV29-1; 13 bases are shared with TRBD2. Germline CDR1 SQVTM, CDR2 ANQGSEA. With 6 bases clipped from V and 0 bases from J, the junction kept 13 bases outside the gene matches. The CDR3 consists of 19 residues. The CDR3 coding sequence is TGCAGCGTCCCAAGGGGGGCACTAGCGGGAGGGCCGAACACCGGGGAGCTGTTTTTT. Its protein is CSVPRGALAGGPNTGELFF.

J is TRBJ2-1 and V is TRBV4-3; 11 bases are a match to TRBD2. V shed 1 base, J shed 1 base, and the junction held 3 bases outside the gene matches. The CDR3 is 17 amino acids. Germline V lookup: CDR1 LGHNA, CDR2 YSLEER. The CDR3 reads CASSQGLAGHSYNEQFF. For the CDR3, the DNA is TGCGCCAGCAGCCAAGGACTAGCGGGACATTCCTACAATGAGCAGTTCTTC.

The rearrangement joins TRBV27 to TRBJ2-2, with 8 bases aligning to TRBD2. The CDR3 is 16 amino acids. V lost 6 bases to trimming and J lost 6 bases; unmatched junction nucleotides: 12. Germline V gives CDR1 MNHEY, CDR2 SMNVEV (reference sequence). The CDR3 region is CASSPRSGVGAGELFF. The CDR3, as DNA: TGTGCCAGCAGCCCTCGTAGCGGGGTCGGGGCCGGGGAGCTGTTTTTT.

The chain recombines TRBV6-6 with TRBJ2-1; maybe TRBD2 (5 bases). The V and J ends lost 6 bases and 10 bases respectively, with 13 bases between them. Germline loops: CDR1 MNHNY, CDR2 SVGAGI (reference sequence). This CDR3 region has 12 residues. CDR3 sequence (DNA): TGTGCCAGCAGCCCCTCACTAGGAGAGCAGTTCTTC. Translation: CASSPSLGEQFF.

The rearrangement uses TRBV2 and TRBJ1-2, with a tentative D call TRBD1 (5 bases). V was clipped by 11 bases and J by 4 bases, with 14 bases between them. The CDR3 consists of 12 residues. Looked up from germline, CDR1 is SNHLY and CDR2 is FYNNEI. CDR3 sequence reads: CAVARGVYGYTF. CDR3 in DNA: TGTGCCGTTGCCCGGGGGGTCTATGGCTACACCTTC.

The CDR3 DNA reads as TGTGCCAGCGGCGGGACAGGGCTCGCTAACTATGGCTACACCTTC. It is translated as CASGGTGLANYGYTF. V usage is TRBV28 and J usage is TRBJ1-2, with TRBD1 matching 9 bases. The V segment lost 8 bases and the J segment 0 bases; nucleotides outside the gene matches: 7. The germline V gene encodes CDR1 MDHEN and CDR2 SYDVKM. This CDR3 region has 15 residues.

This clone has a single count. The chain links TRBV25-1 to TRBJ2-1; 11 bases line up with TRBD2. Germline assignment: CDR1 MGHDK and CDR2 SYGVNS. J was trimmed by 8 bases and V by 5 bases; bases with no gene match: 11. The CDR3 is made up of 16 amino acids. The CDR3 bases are TGTGCCAGCAGTAGCGCTGCGACTAGCGGGGACTATGAGCAGTTCTTC. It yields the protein CASSSAATSGDYEQFF. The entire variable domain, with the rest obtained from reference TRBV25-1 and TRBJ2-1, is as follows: EADIYQTPRYLVIGTGKKITLECSQTMGHDKMYWYQQDPGMELHLIHYSYGVNSTEKGDLSSESTVSRIRTEHFPLTLESARPSHTSQYLCASSSAATSGDYEQFFGPGTRLTVL.

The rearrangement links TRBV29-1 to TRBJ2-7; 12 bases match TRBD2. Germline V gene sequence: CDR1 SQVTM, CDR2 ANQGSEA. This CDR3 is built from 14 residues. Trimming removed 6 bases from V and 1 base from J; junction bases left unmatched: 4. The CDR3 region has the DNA TGCAGCGTATACACTAGCGGGAGGTCCTACGAGCAGTACTTC. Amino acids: CSVYTSGRSYEQYF.

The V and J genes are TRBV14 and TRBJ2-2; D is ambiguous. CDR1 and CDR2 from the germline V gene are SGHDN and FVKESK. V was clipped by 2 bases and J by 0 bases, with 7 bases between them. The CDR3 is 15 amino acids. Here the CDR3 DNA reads TGTGCCAGCAGCCAAACGTACTCGAACACCGGGGAGCTGTTTTTT. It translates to CASSQTYSNTGELFF.

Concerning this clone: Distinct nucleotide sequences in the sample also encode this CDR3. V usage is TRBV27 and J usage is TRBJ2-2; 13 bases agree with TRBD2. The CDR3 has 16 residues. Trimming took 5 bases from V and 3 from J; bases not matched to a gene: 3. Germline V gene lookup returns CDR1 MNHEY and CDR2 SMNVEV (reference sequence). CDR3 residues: CASSPGLAGYTGELFF. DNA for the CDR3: TGTGCCAGCAGTCCGGGACTAGCGGGGTACACCGGGGAGCTGTTTTTT.

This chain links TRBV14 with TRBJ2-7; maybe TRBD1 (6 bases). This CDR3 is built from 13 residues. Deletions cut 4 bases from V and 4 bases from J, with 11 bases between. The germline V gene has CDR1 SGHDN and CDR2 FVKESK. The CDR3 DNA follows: TGTGCCAGCAGCCCCGGACAGACGTACGAGCAGTACTTC. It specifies CASSPGQTYEQYF.

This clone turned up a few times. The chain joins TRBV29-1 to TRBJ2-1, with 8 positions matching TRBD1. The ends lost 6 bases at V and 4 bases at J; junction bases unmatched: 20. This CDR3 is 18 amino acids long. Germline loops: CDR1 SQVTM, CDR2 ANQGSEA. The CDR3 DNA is TGCAGCGTCCCCTCCGAAGGCAGGGGGCCCTCCAGATACAATGAGCAGTTCTTC. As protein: CSVPSEGRGPSRYNEQFF.

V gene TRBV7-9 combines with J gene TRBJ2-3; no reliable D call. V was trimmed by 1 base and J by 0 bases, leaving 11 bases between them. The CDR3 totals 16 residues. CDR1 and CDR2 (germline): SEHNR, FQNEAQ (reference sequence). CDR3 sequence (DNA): TGTGCCAGCAGCTTAGAGTACGGTGCTAGCACAGATACGCAGTATTTT. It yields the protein CASSLEYGASTDTQYF.

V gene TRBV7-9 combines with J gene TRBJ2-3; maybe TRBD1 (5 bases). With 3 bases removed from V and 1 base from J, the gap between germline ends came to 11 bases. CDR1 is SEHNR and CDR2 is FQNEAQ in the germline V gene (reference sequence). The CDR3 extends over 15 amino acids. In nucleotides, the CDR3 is TGTGCCAGCAGCTTCAGGGCCACGGGCACAGATACGCAGTATTTT. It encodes CASSFRATGTDTQYF.

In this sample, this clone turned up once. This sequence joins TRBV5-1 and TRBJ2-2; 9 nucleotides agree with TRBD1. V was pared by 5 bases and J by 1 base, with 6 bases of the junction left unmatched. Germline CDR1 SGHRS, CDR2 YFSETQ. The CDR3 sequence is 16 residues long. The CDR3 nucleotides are TGCGCCAGCAGGGAGACAGGGGGGGTGAACACCGGGGAGCTGTTTTTT. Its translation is CASRETGGVNTGELFF.

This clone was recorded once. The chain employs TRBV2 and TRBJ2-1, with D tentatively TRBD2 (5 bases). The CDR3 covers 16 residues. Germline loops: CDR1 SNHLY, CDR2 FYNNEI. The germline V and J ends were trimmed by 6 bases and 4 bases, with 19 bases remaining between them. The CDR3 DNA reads TGTGCCAGCAGCGCGAAGTTAGCTTCGGGGTACAATGAGCAGTTCTTC. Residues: CASSAKLASGYNEQFF.

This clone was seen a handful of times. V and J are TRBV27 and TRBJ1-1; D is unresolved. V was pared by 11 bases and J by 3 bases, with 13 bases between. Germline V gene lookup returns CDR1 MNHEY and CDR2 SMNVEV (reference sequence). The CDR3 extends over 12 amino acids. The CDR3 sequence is CASSGRDTEAFF. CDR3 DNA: TGTGCCTCATCGGGGAGGGACACTGAAGCTTTCTTT.